This paragraph covers one TCR beta chain sequence. What antigen it recognizes has not been identified. There are no base qualities to consult, and no much larger clone falls within one base. Genomic DNA was used as template for profiling of TCR beta VDJ combinations and CDR3 sequences. An Illumina HiSeq 2000 was used for TCR repertoire sequencing. For the original study's pipeline: TRBV/TRBJ rearrangement plots, CDR3 size and DJ length profiles, and Simpson's diversity index were used to evaluate the repertoires. The most abundant DNA sequence in the deep sequencing data was defined as the immunodominant clone. CDR3 amino acid sequences were checked for sharing across subjects and were also compared against the VDJdb database and published repertoires. The public reads were quality trimmed at Q25 with fastp and then assembled into clones with MiXCR by TCRdb, keeping productive beta chains. When rows share a CDR3 protein, they turn into one entry using the most common DNA and genes. The V and J calls shown here were made by TCRdb, not taken from the authors' results. The sample table holds a few hundred thousand distinct CDR3 sequences, of which under 65% were seen once. Of the sample, about 31% falls within the top ten clones.

TCR repertoires of sorted CD4+ and CD8+ blood T cells from severe aplastic anemia patients and healthy subjects were deep-sequenced in the study. Ficoll-Paque density gradient centrifugation was used to isolate peripheral blood mononuclear cells. Before DNA extraction, CD4+ and CD8+ T cells were sorted by FACS or by magnetic beads. Via the germline V gene, CDR1 is ENHRY and CDR2 SYGVKD. Germline trimming: 5 bases from V, 4 bases from J; junction bases outside gene matches: 12. The CDR3 numbers 16 residues from cysteine through phenylalanine. This entry keeps only the CDR3 DNA: 48 bases, framed from base 1. These data are taken from a study of CD8+CD57+ T cells in acquired aplastic anemia (dated by TCRdb to 2017 to 2018). Regarding the study in general: Extracted DNA from sorted CD4+ and CD8+ cells averaged about 3.4 ug, ranging from about 0.17 to 30 ug. Mean read counts for healthy donor samples were about 9.8 million for CD4+ cells and some 11 million for CD8+ cells. Study-level results and caveats: CD8+ Simpson's diversity did not differ significantly between patients and healthy controls (P=0.060). Around 30 CD8+ CDR3 sequences were shared between patients and controls but appeared highly expressed in patients and within their immunodominant clones.

This sequence was found in a human donor in good health. The V and J genes are TRBV10-3 and TRBJ2-7, and 9 bases in between align with TRBD1. The material sequenced was sorted CD4+, CD8+, or CD8+CD57+ T cells (not recorded which) from PBMCs. The CDR3 loop reads CAISSPLGTGLYEQYF. In nucleotide form, the sequence is TGTGCCATCAGTTCCCCCTTGGGGACAGGGTTGTACGAGCAGTACTTC.